The sequence of this T cell receptor (beta chain) was determined in a study of blood T cell repertoires in COVID-19. Study-wide background: The origin of the acute and convalescent COVID-19 samples was the United States, Italy and Spain.

Libraries were prepared by immunoSEQ multiplex PCR; TCRdb keeps only in-frame clonotypes and omits some of them. The profile shows 380,000 or so clones, over 75% of them singletons. This CDR3 spans 14 amino acids. The germline V and J ends were trimmed by 0 bases and 5 bases, with 11 bases remaining between them. Germline CDR1 SGHDT, CDR2 YYEEEE. Grouping used clinical history reported by participants in a survey and questionnaire. The V call is TRBV5-6, the J call TRBJ1-2; D ambiguous. Sequencing was done on a sample of PBMCs or T cells enriched from blood (not recorded which). The receptor's source is a man aged 25-45 years who had recovered from COVID-19. The CDR3 nucleotides are TGTGCCAGCAGCTTGGGACGAGGGCGGTATGGCTACACCTTC. It specifies CASSLGRGRYGYTF.